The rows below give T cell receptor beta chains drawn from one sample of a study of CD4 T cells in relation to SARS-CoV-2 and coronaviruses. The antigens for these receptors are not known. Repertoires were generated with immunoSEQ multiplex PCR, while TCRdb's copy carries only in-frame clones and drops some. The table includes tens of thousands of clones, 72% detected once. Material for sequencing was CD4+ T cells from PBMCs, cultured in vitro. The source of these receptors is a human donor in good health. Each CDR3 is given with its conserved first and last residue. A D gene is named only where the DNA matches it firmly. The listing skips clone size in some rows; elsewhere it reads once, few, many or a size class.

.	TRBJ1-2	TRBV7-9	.	TGTGCCAGCAGCTTAGTAGGGGAGAGCTATGGCTACACCTTC	CASSLVGESYGYTF
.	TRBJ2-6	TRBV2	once	TGTGCCAGCAGGGGACTGATCTCTGGGGCCAACGTCCTGACTTTC	CASRGLISGANVLTF
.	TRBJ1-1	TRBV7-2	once	TGTGCCAGCAGCTTAGGGGGGAGCCGGACTGAAGCTTTCTTT	CASSLGGSRTEAFF
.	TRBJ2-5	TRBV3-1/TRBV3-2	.	TGTGCCAGCAGCCCCTTGGGACAAGAGACCCAGTACTTC	CASSPLGQETQYF
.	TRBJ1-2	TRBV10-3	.	TGTGCCATCAGTGAGGGGCTAGGGGGTCACTATGGCTACACCTTC	CAISEGLGGHYGYTF
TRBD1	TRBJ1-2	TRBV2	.	TGTGCCAGCAGTGAAGAAGTTTCACAGGGGGGCGGTGGCTACACCTTC	CASSEEVSQGGGGYTF
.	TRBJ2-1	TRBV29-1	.	TGCAGCGTGGCGGGGACAAGCAATGAGCAGTTCTTC	CSVAGTSNEQFF
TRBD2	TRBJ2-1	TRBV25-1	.	TGTGCCAGCAGTGATATAGCGGGGGCACAGTACAATGAGCAGTTCTTC	CASSDIAGAQYNEQFF
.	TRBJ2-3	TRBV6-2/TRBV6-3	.	TGTGCCAGCAGCGCCCGGGCCGGGGCGGGAGATACGCAGTATTTT	CASSARAGAGDTQYF
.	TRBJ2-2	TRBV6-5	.	TGTGCCAGCAGTTTTAGGTCGGGGGACACCGGGGAGCTGTTTTTT	CASSFRSGDTGELFF
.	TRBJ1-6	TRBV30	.	TGTGCCTGGAGTGTATTAAATAATTCACCCCTCCACTTT	CAWSVLNNSPLHF
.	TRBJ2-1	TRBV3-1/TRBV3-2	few	TGTGCCAGCAGCCGGACTAATGAGCAGTTCTTC	CASSRTNEQFF
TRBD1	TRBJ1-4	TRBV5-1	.	TGCGCCAGCAGCTTCACAGGGGCAACTAATGAAAAACTGTTTTTT	CASSFTGATNEKLFF
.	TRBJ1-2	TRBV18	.	TGTGCCAGCTCACCACCGCTCAAGGATTCAAACTATGGCTACACCTTC	CASSPPLKDSNYGYTF
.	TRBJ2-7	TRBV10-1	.	TGCGCCAGCCCCAGGGATTCCTACGAGCAGTACTTC	CASPRDSYEQYF
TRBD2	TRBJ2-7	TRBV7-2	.	TGTGCCAGCAGCTCCTTGGGCGGGAGGGCCGAGCAGTACTTC	CASSSLGGRAEQYF
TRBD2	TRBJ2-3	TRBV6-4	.	TGTGCCAGCAGCCCCCTTAGCGGGAGCGGTACGCAGTATTTT	CASSPLSGSGTQYF
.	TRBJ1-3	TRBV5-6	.	TGTGCCAGCAGCCCCCTCGGGGAGATCTCTGGAAACACCATATATTTT	CASSPLGEISGNTIYF
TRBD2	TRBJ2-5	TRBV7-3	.	TGTGCCAGCAGCGTACTAGCGGACGGGACCCAGTACTTC	CASSVLADGTQYF
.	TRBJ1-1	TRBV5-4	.	TGTGCCAGCAGCTTTGACACGAACACTGAAGCTTTCTTT	CASSFDTNTEAFF
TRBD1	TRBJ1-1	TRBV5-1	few	TGCGCCAGCAAAGGACAGGCGAACACTGAAGCTTTCTTT	CASKGQANTEAFF
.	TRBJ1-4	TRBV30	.	TGTGCCTGGAGTCCCCAAGGGGCGGGAACGGAAAAACTGTTTTTT	CAWSPQGAGTEKLFF
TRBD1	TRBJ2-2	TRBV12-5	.	TGTGCTAGTGGTTTGTCTAGGACAGGGACCGGGGAGCTGTTTTTT	CASGLSRTGTGELFF
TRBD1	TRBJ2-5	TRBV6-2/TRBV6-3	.	TGTGCCAGCAGCACAGGGGGTCCCCAAGAGACCCAGTACTTC	CASSTGGPQETQYF
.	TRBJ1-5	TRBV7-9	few	TGTGCCAGCAGCCCCCAGGGAGGGCGCGATCAGCCCCAGCATTTT	CASSPQGGRDQPQHF
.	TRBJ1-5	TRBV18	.	TGTGCCAGCTCACCAACGGGGGCAAAGAATCAGCCCCAGCATTTT	CASSPTGAKNQPQHF
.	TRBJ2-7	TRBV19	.	TGTGCCAGTAGTATTAGGAGCGGACTACGGACCTACGAGCAGTACTTC	CASSIRSGLRTYEQYF
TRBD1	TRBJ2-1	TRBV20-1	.	TGCAGTGCTAGTGAACCGGGACAGGACTCCCGGGGGCAGTTCTTC	CSASEPGQDSRGQFF
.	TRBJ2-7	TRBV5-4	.	TGTGCCAGCAGCTTGTCTCTGGGACCTTACGAGCAGTACTTC	CASSLSLGPYEQYF
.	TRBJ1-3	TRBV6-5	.	TGTGCCAGCCGCGCCTCGGGGGCTTCTGGAAACACCATATATTTT	CASRASGASGNTIYF
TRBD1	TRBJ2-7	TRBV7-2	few	TGTGCCAGCAGCTTGACAGGGGGGGACCCCTACGAGCAGTACTTC	CASSLTGGDPYEQYF
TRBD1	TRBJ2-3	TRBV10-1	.	TGCGCCAGCAGAGGACAGGGGAGGGCAGATACGCAGTATTTT	CASRGQGRADTQYF
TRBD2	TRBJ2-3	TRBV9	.	TGTGCCAGCAGCGCGGGACTAGCGGGGGGGCCGGGAGATACGCAGTATTTT	CASSAGLAGGPGDTQYF
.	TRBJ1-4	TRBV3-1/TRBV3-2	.	TGTGCCAGCAGCCAATGGGGCCCGAACAATGAAAAACTGTTTTTT	CASSQWGPNNEKLFF
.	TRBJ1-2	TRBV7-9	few	TGTGCCAGCAGCTTAGGCAACAGCCTCTATGGCTACACCTTC	CASSLGNSLYGYTF
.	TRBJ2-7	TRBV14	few	TGTGCCAGCAGCCAAACACTTTACTGGCGTGTCGAGCAGTACTTC	CASSQTLYWRVEQYF
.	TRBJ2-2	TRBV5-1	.	TGCGCCAGCAGCTTGGGTGTTCGGGGGGCGACCGGGGAGCTGTTTTTT	CASSLGVRGATGELFF
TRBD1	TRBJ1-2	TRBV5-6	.	TGTGCCAGCAGCCCAGGGGGCGGGTATAATGGCTACACCTTC	CASSPGGGYNGYTF
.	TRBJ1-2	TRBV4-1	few	TGCGCCAGCAGCCAAGAAGGGCAGGGAGCCAACTATGGCTACACCTTC	CASSQEGQGANYGYTF
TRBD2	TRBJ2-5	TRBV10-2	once	TGCGCCACTAGCGGACAAGAGACCCAGTACTTC	CATSGQETQYF
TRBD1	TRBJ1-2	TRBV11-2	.	TGTGCCAGCAGCACAGGGGGCTGGGGCTACACCTTC	CASSTGGWGYTF
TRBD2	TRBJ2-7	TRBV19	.	TGTGCCAGTAGTATCGGGCCGGGCGGGAGTGTTTACGAGCAGTACTTC	CASSIGPGGSVYEQYF
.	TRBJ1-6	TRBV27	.	TGTGCCAGCAGTCCCCCGGGAGCCATGGAGCCCCTCCACTTT	CASSPPGAMEPLHF
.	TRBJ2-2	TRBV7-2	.	TGTGCCAGCAGCCACACCGGGGAGACCGGGGAGCTGTTTTTT	CASSHTGETGELFF
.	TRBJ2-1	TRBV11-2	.	TGTGCCAGCAGCTTCGGGCAGGGGGGATGGAATGAGCAGTTCTTC	CASSFGQGGWNEQFF
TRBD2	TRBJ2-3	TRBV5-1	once	TGCGCCAGCAGCCGCTCTAGCGGGGGACGCACAGATACGCAGTATTTT	CASSRSSGGRTDTQYF